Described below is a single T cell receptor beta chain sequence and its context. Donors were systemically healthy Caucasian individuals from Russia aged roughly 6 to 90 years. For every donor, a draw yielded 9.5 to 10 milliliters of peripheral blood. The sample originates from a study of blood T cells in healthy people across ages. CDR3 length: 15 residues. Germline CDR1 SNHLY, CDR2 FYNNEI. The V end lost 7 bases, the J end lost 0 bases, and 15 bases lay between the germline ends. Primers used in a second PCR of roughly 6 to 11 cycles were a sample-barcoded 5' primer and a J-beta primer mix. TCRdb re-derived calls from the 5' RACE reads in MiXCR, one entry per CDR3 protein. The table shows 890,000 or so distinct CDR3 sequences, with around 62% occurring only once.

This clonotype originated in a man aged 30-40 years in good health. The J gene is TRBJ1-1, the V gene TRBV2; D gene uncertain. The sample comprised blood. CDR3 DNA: TGTGCCAGCACCGAAACGACACGCCTGAACACTGAAGCTTTCTTT. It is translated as CASTETTRLNTEAFF.